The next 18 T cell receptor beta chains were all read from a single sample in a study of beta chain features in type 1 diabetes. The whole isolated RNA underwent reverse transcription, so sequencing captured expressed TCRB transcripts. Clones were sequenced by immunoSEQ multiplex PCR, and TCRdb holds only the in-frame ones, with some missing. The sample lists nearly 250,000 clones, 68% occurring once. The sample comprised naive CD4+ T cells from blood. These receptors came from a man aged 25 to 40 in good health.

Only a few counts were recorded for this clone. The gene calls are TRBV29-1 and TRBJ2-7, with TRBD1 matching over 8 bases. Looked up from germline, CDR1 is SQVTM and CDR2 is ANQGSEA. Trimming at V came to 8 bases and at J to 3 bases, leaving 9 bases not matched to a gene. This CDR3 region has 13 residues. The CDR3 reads CSTSTGADYEQYF. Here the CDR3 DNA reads TGCAGCACCTCGACAGGGGCGGACTACGAGCAGTACTTC.

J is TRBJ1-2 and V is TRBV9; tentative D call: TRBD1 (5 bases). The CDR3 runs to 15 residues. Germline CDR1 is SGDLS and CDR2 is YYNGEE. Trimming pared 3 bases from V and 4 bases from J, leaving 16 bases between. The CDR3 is CASSEGSGGVYGYTF. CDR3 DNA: TGTGCCAGCAGCGAAGGGTCCGGAGGGGTCTATGGCTACACCTTC.

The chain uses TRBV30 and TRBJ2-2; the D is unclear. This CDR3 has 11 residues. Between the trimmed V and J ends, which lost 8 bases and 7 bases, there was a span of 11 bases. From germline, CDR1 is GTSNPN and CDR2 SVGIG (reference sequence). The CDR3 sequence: CARAGFGELFF. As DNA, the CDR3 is TGTGCCCGGGCAGGTTTCGGGGAGCTGTTTTTT.

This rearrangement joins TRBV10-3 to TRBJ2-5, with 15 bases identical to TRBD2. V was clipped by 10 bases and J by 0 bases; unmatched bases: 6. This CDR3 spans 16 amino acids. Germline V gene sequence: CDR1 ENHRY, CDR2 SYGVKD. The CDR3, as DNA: TGTGCCACCTTGGGGACTAGCGGGGGGTACCAAGAGACCCAGTACTTC. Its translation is CATLGTSGGYQETQYF.

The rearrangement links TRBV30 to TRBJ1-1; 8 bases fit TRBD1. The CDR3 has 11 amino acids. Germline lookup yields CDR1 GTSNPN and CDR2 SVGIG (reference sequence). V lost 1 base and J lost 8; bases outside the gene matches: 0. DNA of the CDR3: TGTGCCTGGAGTGGGGACAGGGAAGCTTTCTTT. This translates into CAWSGDREAFF.

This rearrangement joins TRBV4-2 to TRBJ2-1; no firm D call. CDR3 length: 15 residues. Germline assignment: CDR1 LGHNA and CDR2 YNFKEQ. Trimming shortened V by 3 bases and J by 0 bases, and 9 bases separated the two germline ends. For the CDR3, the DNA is TGTGCCAGCAGCCAGGGTGAAAGCTCCTACAATGAGCAGTTCTTC. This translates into CASSQGESSYNEQFF.

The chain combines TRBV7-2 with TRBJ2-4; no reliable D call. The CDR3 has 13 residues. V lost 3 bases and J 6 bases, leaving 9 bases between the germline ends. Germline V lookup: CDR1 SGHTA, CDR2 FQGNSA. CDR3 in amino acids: CASSFFSGNIQYF. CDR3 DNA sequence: TGTGCCAGCAGCTTTTTCTCGGGAAACATTCAGTACTTC. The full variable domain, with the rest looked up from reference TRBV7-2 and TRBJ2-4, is GAGVSQSPSNKVTEKGKDVELRCDPISGHTALYWYRQSLGQGLEFLIYFQGNSAPDKSGLPSDRFSAERTGGSVSTLTIQRTQQEDSAVYLCASSFFSGNIQYFGAGTRLSVL.

The CDR3 coding sequence is TGCAGCGTTCGTCCCCGGGGGCGACCTTACCAAGAGACCCAGTACTTC. Its protein is CSVRPRGRPYQETQYF. The V and J genes are TRBV29-1 and TRBJ2-5; D tentatively reads TRBD1 or TRBD2 (6 bases each). Germline-derived CDR1 and CDR2 are SQVTM and ANQGSEA. The CDR3 sequence is 16 residues long. V lost 5 bases, J lost 0 bases, and 19 bases lay in between.

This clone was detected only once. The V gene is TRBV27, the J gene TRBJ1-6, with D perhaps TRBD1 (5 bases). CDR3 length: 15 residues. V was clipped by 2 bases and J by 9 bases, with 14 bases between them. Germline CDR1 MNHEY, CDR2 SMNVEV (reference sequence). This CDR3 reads CASSLRGSKGSPLHF. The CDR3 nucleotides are TGTGCCAGCAGTTTAAGGGGCTCCAAGGGTTCACCCCTCCACTTT.

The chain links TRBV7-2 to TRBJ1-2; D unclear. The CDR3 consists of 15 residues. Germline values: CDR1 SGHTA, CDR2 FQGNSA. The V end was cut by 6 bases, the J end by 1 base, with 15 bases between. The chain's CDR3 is CASSSTGLSNYGYTF. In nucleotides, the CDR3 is TGTGCCAGCAGTTCTACCGGGCTAAGTAACTATGGCTACACCTTC. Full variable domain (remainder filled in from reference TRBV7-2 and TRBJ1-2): GAGVSQSPSNKVTEKGKDVELRCDPISGHTALYWYRQSLGQGLEFLIYFQGNSAPDKSGLPSDRFSAERTGGSVSTLTIQRTQQEDSAVYLCASSSTGLSNYGYTFGSGTRLTVV.

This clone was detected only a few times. This chain's CDR3 is CASPLRFF. The CDR3 nucleotides read TGTGCCAGTCCCTTAAGGTTCTTC. This chain connects TRBV7-9 to TRBJ2-1; the D is unclear. The germline gives CDR1 SEHNR, CDR2 FQNEAQ (reference sequence). CDR3 size: 8 residues. V dropped 9 bases and J dropped 15 bases, with 9 bases sitting between them.

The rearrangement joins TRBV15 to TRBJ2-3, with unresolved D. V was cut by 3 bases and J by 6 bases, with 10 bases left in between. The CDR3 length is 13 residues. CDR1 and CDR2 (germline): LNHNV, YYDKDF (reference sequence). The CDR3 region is CATSSGPPDTQYF. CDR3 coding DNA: TGTGCCACCAGCAGCGGCCCCCCCGATACGCAGTATTTT.

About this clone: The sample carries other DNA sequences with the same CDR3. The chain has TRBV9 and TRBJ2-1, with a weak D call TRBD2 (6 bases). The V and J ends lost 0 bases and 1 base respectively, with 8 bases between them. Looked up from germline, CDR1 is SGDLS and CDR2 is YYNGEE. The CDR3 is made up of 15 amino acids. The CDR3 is CASSVAGGSYNEQFF. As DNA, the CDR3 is TGTGCCAGCAGCGTAGCTGGGGGGTCCTACAATGAGCAGTTCTTC.

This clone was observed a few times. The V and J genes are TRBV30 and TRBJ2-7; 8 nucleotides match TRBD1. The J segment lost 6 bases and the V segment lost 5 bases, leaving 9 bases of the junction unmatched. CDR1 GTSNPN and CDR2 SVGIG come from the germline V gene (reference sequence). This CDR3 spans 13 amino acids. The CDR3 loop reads CAWGQGPLSEQYF. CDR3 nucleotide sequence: TGTGCCTGGGGACAGGGTCCTCTTTCCGAGCAGTACTTC.

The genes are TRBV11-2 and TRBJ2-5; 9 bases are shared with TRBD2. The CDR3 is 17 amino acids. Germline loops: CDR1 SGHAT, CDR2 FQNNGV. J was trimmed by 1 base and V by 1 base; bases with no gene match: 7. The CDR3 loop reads CASSLVTSGRAQETQYF. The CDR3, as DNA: TGTGCCAGCAGCTTAGTAACTAGCGGGCGGGCCCAAGAGACCCAGTACTTC.

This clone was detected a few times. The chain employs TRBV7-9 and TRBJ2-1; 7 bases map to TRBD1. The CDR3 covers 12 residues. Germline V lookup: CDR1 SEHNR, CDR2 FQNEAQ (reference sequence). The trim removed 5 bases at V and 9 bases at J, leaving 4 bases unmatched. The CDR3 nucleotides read TGTGCCAGCAGCCTCGGGACAGCTGAGCAGTTCTTC. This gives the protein CASSLGTAEQFF.

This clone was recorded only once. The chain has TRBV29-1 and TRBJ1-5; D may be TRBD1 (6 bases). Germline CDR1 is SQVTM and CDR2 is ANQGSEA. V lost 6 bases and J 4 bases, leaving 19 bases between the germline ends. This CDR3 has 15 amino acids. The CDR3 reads CSVASQGSGNQPQHF. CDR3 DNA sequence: TGCAGCGTGGCCTCACAGGGATCGGGTAATCAGCCCCAGCATTTT.

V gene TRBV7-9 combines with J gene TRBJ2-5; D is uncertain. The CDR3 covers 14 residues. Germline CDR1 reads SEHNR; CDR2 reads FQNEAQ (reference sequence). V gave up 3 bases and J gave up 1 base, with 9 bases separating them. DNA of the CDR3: TGTGCCAGCAGCTTGGCAGAGCTCCAAGAGACCCAGTACTTC. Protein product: CASSLAELQETQYF.